Shown below are 10 T cell receptor beta chains from a single sample sequenced in a study of response to subunit inactivated influenza vaccine. TCRdb reprocessed the RT-PCR reads with MiXCR, giving one entry per CDR3 protein. The sample contains more than 400,000 distinct CDR3 sequences, more than 7% of which appear only once. This specimen was PBMCs from blood, taken about 24 months after vaccination. The receptors originated from a man between 50 and 75 years old who received an inactivated influenza vaccine.

Many counts were recorded for this clonotype. The chain joins TRBV12-3 or TRBV12-4 to TRBJ2-1; 8 bases fit TRBD1. V gave up 4 bases and J gave up 7 bases; unmatched junction bases: 3. The CDR3 runs 13 residues. The CDR3 sequence is CASSSGGRNEQFF. CDR3 bases: TGTGCCAGCAGTTCAGGGGGCCGAAATGAGCAGTTCTTC.

V and J are TRBV7-8 and TRBJ1-5; D perhaps matches TRBD1 (5 bases). V lost 5 bases and J 7 bases, leaving 15 bases between the germline ends. The CDR3 spans 14 residues. Germline values: CDR1 SGHVS, CDR2 FQNEAQ. The CDR3 sequence: CASSEGLKEQPQHF. In DNA, the CDR3 is TGTGCCAGCAGCGAGGGACTCAAAGAGCAGCCCCAGCATTTT. Variable domain in full (rest from reference TRBV7-8 and TRBJ1-5): GAGVSQSPRYKVAKRGQDVALRCDPISGHVSLFWYQQALGQGPEFLTYFQNEAQLDKSGLPSDRFFAERPEGSVSTLKIQRTQQEDSAVYLCASSEGLKEQPQHFGDGTRLSIL.

In this sample, this clonotype turned up a few times. The V call is TRBV2, the J call TRBJ2-7; 8 positions match TRBD1. Germline V CDR1 and CDR2: SNHLY, FYNNEI. The CDR3 covers 14 residues. V dropped 7 bases and J dropped 1; count of bases not matched to a gene: 6. This CDR3 is CASTTDRVSYEQYF. As DNA, the CDR3 is TGTGCCAGCACCACGGACAGGGTTTCCTACGAGCAGTACTTC.

This clonotype was counted only a few times. V gene TRBV28 combines with J gene TRBJ2-3; D might be TRBD1 or TRBD2, each matching 5 bases. Trimming removed 5 bases at V and 3 bases at J, with 18 bases between. Germline CDR1 reads MDHEN; CDR2 reads SYDVKM. The CDR3 totals 16 residues. CDR3 coding DNA: TGTGCCAGCAGTGGGGGACCACCGGTATGGACAGATACGCAGTATTTT. This translates into CASSGGPPVWTDTQYF.

This clonotype has more than one count but fewer than ten. V usage is TRBV5-1 and J usage is TRBJ2-1; D may be TRBD1 (6 bases). The V end was cut by 0 bases, the J end by 7 bases, with 14 bases between. CDR3 length: 15 amino acids. Germline V gene lookup returns CDR1 SGHRS and CDR2 YFSETQ. CDR3 sequence (DNA): TGCGCCAGCAGCTTGGTCCAACCCGGACAGAATGAGCAGTTCTTC. This codes for CASSLVQPGQNEQFF.

The chain has TRBV12-3 or TRBV12-4 and TRBJ1-1, with TRBD1 matching over 7 bases. This CDR3 region has 14 residues. V trimming: 6 bases; J trimming: 4 bases; junction bases outside the gene matches: 8. The CDR3 loop is CASSLPGGRTEAFF. The DNA for the CDR3 is TGTGCCAGCAGCCTTCCAGGGGGTCGCACTGAAGCTTTCTTT.

This clonotype was seen many times. J is TRBJ1-5 and V is TRBV20-1; D not certain. Germline CDR1 DFQATT, CDR2 SNEGSKA (reference sequence). Trimming removed 5 bases from V and 0 bases from J, with 5 bases in between. The CDR3 runs 12 residues. The CDR3 is CSAGNSNQPQHF. The CDR3 DNA follows: TGCAGTGCTGGCAATAGCAATCAGCCCCAGCATTTT.

This clonotype has only a few counts. The genes are TRBV27 and TRBJ1-1, with D maybe TRBD1 (5 bases). Germline V lookup: CDR1 MNHEY, CDR2 SMNVEV (reference sequence). CDR3 length equals 16 residues. V was clipped by 5 bases and J by 0 bases, with 16 bases between them. The CDR3 coding sequence is TGTGCCAGCAGTCAGGGACTATCCGATCTGAACACTGAAGCTTTCTTT. This encodes CASSQGLSDLNTEAFF.

This clonotype was observed a few times. The chain uses TRBV20-1 and TRBJ2-2; the D gene is possibly TRBD2 (5 bases). Germline CDR1 and CDR2: DFQATT and SNEGSKA (reference sequence). The CDR3 spans 13 residues. The CDR3 DNA follows: TGCAGCCTGAGCGGACCGGGCACCGGGGAGCTGTTTTTT. Translating gives CSLSGPGTGELFF.

This rearrangement joins TRBV29-1 to TRBJ2-7, with TRBD1 matching over 7 bases. The CDR3 totals 12 residues. J lost 3 bases, V lost 1 base, and 0 bases had no gene match. The germline CDR1 and CDR2 sequences are SQVTM and ANQGSEA. CDR3 amino acids: CSVEGDSYEQYF. Here the CDR3 DNA reads TGCAGCGTTGAAGGGGACAGCTACGAGCAGTACTTC.